These 21 T cell receptor beta chains were all obtained from the same sample, sequenced in a study of T-cell memory formation after mild COVID-19. From the 5' RACE reads, TCRdb called clonotypes with MiXCR, one entry per CDR3 protein. The sample holds about 390,000 distinct CDR3 sequences, 20% to 25% seen once. The sample comprised PBMCs or a T cell subset sorted from them (not recorded which). All receptors come from an adult woman who had mild COVID-19 (a few samples of this study predate the infection). Cell type and time point are not known.

About this clonotype itself: A read error may produce the germline difference seen at one junction end. The chain combines TRBV20-1 with TRBJ2-7; D is undetermined. The CDR3 consists of 12 residues. The V gene's germline CDR1 is DFQATT and CDR2 SNEGSKA (reference sequence). The CDR3 sequence: CSARVPPYEQYF. The DNA for the CDR3 is TGCAGTGCCAGAGTCCCCCCCTATGAGCAGTACTTC.

The J gene is TRBJ2-7, the V gene TRBV5-4; 10 bases fit TRBD2. Germline CDR1 and CDR2: SGHNT and YYREEE (reference sequence). The CDR3 has 14 residues. V lost 3 bases, J lost 1 base, and 1 base stayed unmatched. The CDR3 region has the DNA TGTGCCAGCAGCTGGACTAGCGGATCCTACGAGCAGTACTTC. Its protein is CASSWTSGSYEQYF. The entire variable domain, with the rest obtained from reference TRBV5-4 and TRBJ2-7, is as follows: ETGVTQSPTHLIKTRGQQVTLRCSSQSGHNTVSWYQQALGQGPQFIFQYYREEENGRGNFPPRFSGLQFPNYSSELNVNALELDDSALYLCASSWTSGSYEQYFGPGTRLTVT.

This clonotype turned up a few times. As DNA, the CDR3 is TGCAGTACAGGGGACCTTTGGGAGCAGTACTTC. Protein sequence: CSTGDLWEQYF. The chain uses TRBV20-1 and TRBJ2-7; 7 bases agree with TRBD1. This CDR3 spans 11 amino acids. V shed 8 bases and J 7 bases; nucleotides not matched to a gene: 8. Germline CDR1 reads DFQATT; CDR2 reads SNEGSKA (reference sequence).

The chain couples TRBV5-1 to TRBJ2-7, with D perhaps matching TRBD1 or TRBD2 (6 bases each). The CDR3 contains 17 residues. CDR1 and CDR2 from the germline V gene are SGHRS and YFSETQ. V was pared by 4 bases and J by 3 bases, with 23 bases between. The CDR3 DNA follows: TGCGCCAGCAGCACCCGCACCGGAGGGGGGCTGGTCTACGAGCAGTACTTC. Translated: CASSTRTGGGLVYEQYF.

The CDR3 here is CASSNSVSGANVLTF. For the CDR3, the DNA is TGTGCCAGCAGCAATAGTGTGTCTGGGGCCAACGTCCTGACTTTC. The V call is TRBV6-2 or TRBV6-3, the J call TRBJ2-6; no firm D call. V lost 6 bases and J lost 1, with 10 bases in between. CDR1 MNHEY and CDR2 SVGEGT come from the germline V gene. The CDR3 length is 15 residues.

This clonotype occurred a few times. The J gene is TRBJ2-5, the V gene TRBV5-1; unclear D gene. V gave up 3 bases and J gave up 2 bases, with 8 bases separating them. Germline CDR1 and CDR2: SGHRS and YFSETQ. The CDR3 is 13 amino acids. For the CDR3, the DNA is TGCGCCAGCAGCTCCCGGAGACAAGAGACCCAGTACTTC. Amino acids: CASSSRRQETQYF.

This clonotype was observed a few times. V gene TRBV27 combines with J gene TRBJ2-5, with 8 bases lining up with TRBD2. CDR3 length: 13 residues. J was trimmed by 3 bases and V by 7 bases; bases with no gene match: 4. Germline V gene lookup returns CDR1 MNHEY and CDR2 SMNVEV (reference sequence). The CDR3 DNA reads as TGTGCCAGCAAACTTAGCGGGAAAGAGACCCAGTACTTC. Translating it yields CASKLSGKETQYF.

The chain links TRBV2 to TRBJ2-3; 8 nucleotides line up with TRBD2. The CDR3 runs to 15 residues. Trimming at V came to 2 bases and at J to 9 bases, leaving 10 bases not matched to a gene. Germline V gene data show CDR1 as SNHLY and CDR2 as FYNNEI. CDR3 amino acids: CASSELSGSQETQYF. The CDR3 DNA sequence: TGTGCCAGCAGTGAACTGAGCGGGAGTCAGGAAACGCAGTATTTT.

This sequence joins TRBV7-8 and TRBJ1-4; D unclear. Germline values: CDR1 SGHVS, CDR2 FQNEAQ. V lost 1 base to trimming and J lost 10 bases, with 10 bases between them. This CDR3 spans 13 amino acids. The CDR3 region is CASSLEMPGKLFF. The CDR3 DNA follows: TGTGCCAGCAGCTTAGAAATGCCGGGAAAACTGTTTTTT.

In this sample, this clonotype turned up a few times. The V and J genes are TRBV5-1 and TRBJ2-7; 12 bases match TRBD1. Germline V CDR1 and CDR2: SGHRS, YFSETQ. V dropped 4 bases and J dropped 7; count of bases not matched to a gene: 6. The CDR3 runs to 14 residues. CDR3 amino acids: CASSTGTGGSEQYF. CDR3 DNA: TGCGCCAGCAGCACCGGGACAGGGGGCTCGGAGCAGTACTTC.

There are a few counts of this clonotype. The V gene is TRBV3-1, the J gene TRBJ2-7; a weak D match, TRBD1 (5 bases). With 0 bases removed from V and 7 bases from J, the gap between germline ends came to 10 bases. Germline loops: CDR1 LGHDT, CDR2 YNNKEL (reference sequence). The CDR3 consists of 13 residues. Here the CDR3 DNA reads TGTGCCAGCAGCCAAGATCTAGGGGCAGAGCAGTACTTC. Protein: CASSQDLGAEQYF.

This chain joins TRBV20-1 and TRBJ2-7; 15 nucleotides line up with TRBD2. CDR1 is DFQATT and CDR2 is SNEGSKA in the germline V gene (reference sequence). The CDR3 spans 14 residues. With 5 bases clipped from V and 4 bases from J, the junction kept 3 bases outside the gene matches. The CDR3 coding sequence is TGCAGTGCTCTGGGACTAGCGGGAGGATACGAGCAGTACTTC. It is translated as CSALGLAGGYEQYF.

The chain combines TRBV11-3 with TRBJ1-2; 7 bases agree with TRBD1. Germline V gene sequence: CDR1 SGHNT, CDR2 YENEEA. V lost 8 bases, J lost 3 bases, and 12 bases stayed unmatched. The CDR3 is 15 residues long. DNA of the CDR3: TGTGCCAGCGGGACCCGAGCGCAGGGGGACTATGGCTACACCTTC. It is translated as CASGTRAQGDYGYTF.

This chain uses TRBV7-9 with TRBJ1-2; D is ambiguous. There are 14 residues in the CDR3. Trimming shortened V by 1 base and J by 7 bases, and 13 bases separated the two germline ends. From germline, CDR1 is SEHNR and CDR2 FQNEAQ (reference sequence). DNA of the CDR3: TGTGCCAGCAGCTTAGACGCAACGTTCGGTGGCTACACCTTC. It specifies CASSLDATFGGYTF.

This sequence joins TRBV12-3 or TRBV12-4 and TRBJ1-4; the D is unclear. Trimming cost V 7 bases and J 7 bases, with 19 bases left between them. The CDR3 is 15 residues long. In DNA, the CDR3 is TGTGCCAGCACCGACGATCTCGTCCGCGGTGAAAAACTGTTTTTT. Its translation: CASTDDLVRGEKLFF.

This clonotype has just a few counts. The genes are TRBV25-1 and TRBJ2-5; D uncertain. The V gene's germline CDR1 is MGHDK and CDR2 SYGVNS. Trimming removed 8 bases from V and 5 bases from J, with 9 bases in between. The CDR3 is 11 amino acids. The CDR3 sequence is CASGNLETQYF. The CDR3 coding sequence is TGTGCCAGCGGGAACCTTGAGACCCAGTACTTC.

This clonotype was seen at least ten times. V gene TRBV10-3 combines with J gene TRBJ2-7; TRBD1 aligns across 10 bases. The germline CDR1 and CDR2 sequences are ENHRY and SYGVKD. The CDR3 sequence is 15 residues long. V lost 4 bases and J lost 3; bases outside the gene matches: 6. Here the CDR3 reads CAISGGTGENYEQYF. CDR3 DNA sequence: TGTGCCATCAGTGGGGGGACAGGGGAAAACTACGAGCAGTACTTC.

The chain has TRBV7-2 and TRBJ2-1; D perhaps matches TRBD2 (6 bases). The CDR3 runs 14 residues. V shed 1 base and J shed 10 bases, with 14 bases lying between them. Germline V gene sequence: CDR1 SGHTA, CDR2 FQGNSA. The CDR3, as DNA: TGTGCCAGCAGCTTAGGTTGGGGGGTTGACGAGCAGTTCTTC. Amino acid sequence: CASSLGWGVDEQFF. The complete variable domain, with remaining parts taken from reference TRBV7-2 and TRBJ2-1, reads GAGVSQSPSNKVTEKGKDVELRCDPISGHTALYWYRQSLGQGLEFLIYFQGNSAPDKSGLPSDRFSAERTGGSVSTLTIQRTQQEDSAVYLCASSLGWGVDEQFFGPGTRLTVL.

The rearrangement uses TRBV10-3 and TRBJ2-7; 8 bases are shared with TRBD1. V gave up 8 bases and J gave up 3 bases; unmatched junction bases: 9. Germline-derived CDR1 and CDR2 are ENHRY and SYGVKD. The CDR3 covers 14 residues. CDR3 loop: CAIGPLDRDYEQYF. The CDR3 coding sequence is TGTGCCATCGGACCCCTGGACAGGGACTACGAGCAGTACTTC.

The rearrangement links TRBV27 to TRBJ1-1, with no clear D. Germline loops: CDR1 MNHEY, CDR2 SMNVEV (reference sequence). V was cut by 4 bases and J by 8 bases, with 14 bases left in between. This CDR3 region has 13 residues. The DNA of the CDR3 is TGTGCCAGCAGTTATGTGTTTGAAGCGGAAGCTTTCTTT. Translated: CASSYVFEAEAFF.

The table lists this clonotype with many counts. The chain recombines TRBV9 with TRBJ1-1, with D hard to call. V lost 0 bases, J lost 3 bases, and 6 bases lay in between. This CDR3 comprises 13 residues. Germline V gene sequence: CDR1 SGDLS, CDR2 YYNGEE. This CDR3 is CASSVGGYTEAFF. The DNA of the CDR3 is TGTGCCAGCAGCGTAGGAGGGTACACTGAAGCTTTCTTT.